These 16 T cell receptor beta chains originate from one sample sequenced in a study of blood T cell repertoires in COVID-19. Assay used: immunoSEQ multiplex PCR; TCRdb lists only in-frame clones, some missing. The data hold around 88,000 clones, with over 70% observed a single time. The sequencing input was peripheral blood. These receptor sequences come from a man aged 45-60 years who had recovered from COVID-19.

V gene TRBV28 combines with J gene TRBJ1-2, with 7 positions matching TRBD1. CDR1 MDHEN and CDR2 SYDVKM come from the germline V gene. This CDR3 comprises 14 residues. V lost 9 bases, J lost 5 bases, and 12 bases stayed unmatched. For the CDR3, the DNA is TGTGCCAGTAGGGCAGGACAGGTCGGTTATGGCTACACCTTC. It yields the protein CASRAGQVGYGYTF.

V and J are TRBV28 and TRBJ1-2; tentative D call: TRBD1 (5 bases). The CDR3 sequence is 16 residues long. The germline V gene has CDR1 MDHEN and CDR2 SYDVKM. The V and J ends lost 5 bases and 8 bases respectively, with 24 bases between them. CDR3 residues: CASSPLWGRPLGGYTF. The CDR3 DNA is TGTGCCAGCAGTCCCCTGTGGGGCAGGCCCTTGGGGGGCTACACCTTC.

In its sample, this clone was seen a few times. This sequence joins TRBV6-5 and TRBJ2-3, with TRBD2 identical over 9 bases. CDR3 length: 12 amino acids. Germline V lookup: CDR1 MNHEY, CDR2 SVGAGI. J was trimmed by 9 bases and V by 5 bases; bases with no gene match: 3. The DNA for the CDR3 is TGTGCCAGCAGTAGCGGGAGGCAGACGCAGTATTTT. Residues: CASSSGRQTQYF.

This sequence joins TRBV7-6 and TRBJ1-1, with a tentative D call TRBD1 (5 bases). The ends were cut back, 5 bases at V and 7 bases at J, with 14 bases in the middle. Germline V lookup: CDR1 SGHVS, CDR2 FNYEAQ. This CDR3 has 13 amino acids. CDR3 DNA: TGTGCCAGCAGCCGATTTACGGGGGATGAAGCTTTCTTT. Its translation is CASSRFTGDEAFF. The full variable domain, with the rest looked up from reference TRBV7-6 and TRBJ1-1, is GAGVSQSPRYKVTKRGQDVALRCDPISGHVSLYWYRQALGQGPEFLTYFNYEAQQDKSGLPNDRFSAERPEGSISTLTIQRTEQRDSAMYRCASSRFTGDEAFFGQGTRLTVV.

The chain employs TRBV2 and TRBJ2-7; TRBD1 matches 8 bases. The CDR3 sequence is 14 residues long. Germline V gene lookup returns CDR1 SNHLY and CDR2 FYNNEI. With V trimmed by 7 bases and J by 5 bases, 10 bases remained unmatched. CDR3 region: CASIGQGTRNEQYF. The CDR3 bases are TGTGCCAGCATCGGACAGGGTACGAGGAACGAGCAGTACTTC. The complete variable domain, with remaining parts taken from reference TRBV2 and TRBJ2-7, reads EPEVTQTPSHQVTQMGQEVILRCVPISNHLYFYWYRQILGQKVEFLVSFYNNEISEKSEIFDDQFSVERPDGSNFTLKIRSTKLEDSAMYFCASIGQGTRNEQYFGPGTRLTVT.

The chain joins TRBV3-1 (or the pseudogene TRBV3-2) to TRBJ1-5; 7 bases align to TRBD1. V lost 4 bases, J lost 8 bases, and 11 bases stayed unmatched. Germline CDR1 reads LGHDT; CDR2 reads YNNKEL (reference sequence). The CDR3 is made up of 15 amino acids. The CDR3 protein is CASSPTGTFTEPQHF. The CDR3 DNA sequence: TGTGCCAGCAGCCCGACAGGGACCTTTACGGAGCCCCAGCATTTT.

The chain joins TRBV3-1 (or the pseudogene TRBV3-2) to TRBJ1-1; no reliable D call. The germline V gene has CDR1 LGHDT and CDR2 YNNKEL (reference sequence). The V gene lost 4 bases and the J gene lost 0 bases, with 6 bases spanning the gap. CDR3 length: 13 amino acids. The CDR3 loop is CASSLSMNTEAFF. Written as DNA, the CDR3 is TGTGCCAGCAGCCTATCTATGAACACTGAAGCTTTCTTT.

The V gene is TRBV5-1, the J gene TRBJ2-7; 11 bases agree with TRBD2. J gave up 4 bases and V 4 bases, and 4 bases lay outside the gene matches. Germline lookup yields CDR1 SGHRS and CDR2 YFSETQ. The CDR3 spans 14 residues. In DNA, the CDR3 is TGCGCCAGCAGCCGCGGGACTAGCGGTTACGAGCAGTACTTC. Protein: CASSRGTSGYEQYF.

J is TRBJ1-2 and V is TRBV19; 8 bases map to TRBD1. The CDR3 totals 14 residues. Germline assignment: CDR1 LNHDA and CDR2 SQIVND (reference sequence). J was trimmed by 3 bases and V by 2 bases; bases with no gene match: 2. The CDR3 loop reads CASSIQGADYGYTF. For the CDR3, the DNA is TGTGCCAGTAGTATACAGGGGGCAGACTATGGCTACACCTTC.

The chain employs TRBV6-4 and TRBJ2-2; D is uncertain. V was clipped by 8 bases and J by 0 bases, with 10 bases between them. Germline lookup yields CDR1 MRHNA and CDR2 SNTAGT. This CDR3 region has 14 residues. CDR3 bases: TGTGCCAGCTCCAGATTTTCGAACACCGGGGAGCTGTTTTTT. This sequence encodes CASSRFSNTGELFF.

V usage is TRBV7-9 and J usage is TRBJ1-4; D ambiguous. Between the trimmed V and J ends, which lost 5 bases and 5 bases, there was a span of 15 bases. CDR3 length: 15 amino acids. The germline CDR1 and CDR2 sequences are SEHNR and FQNEAQ (reference sequence). CDR3 in amino acids: CASSISSGFNEKLFF. The CDR3 DNA reads as TGTGCCAGCAGCATTAGCTCGGGTTTCAATGAAAAACTGTTTTTT.

This clone has a handful of counts. The V call is TRBV3-1 (or the pseudogene TRBV3-2), the J call TRBJ1-1, with unresolved D. Trimming shortened V by 1 base and J by 2 bases, and 14 bases separated the two germline ends. The CDR3 runs to 16 residues. Germline CDR1 and CDR2: LGHDT and YNNKEL (reference sequence). DNA for the CDR3: TGTGCCAGCAGCCAAGGATCGTCTAGAGCCAACACTGAAGCTTTCTTT. Protein product: CASSQGSSRANTEAFF.

The rearrangement uses TRBV6-6 and TRBJ2-7, with D maybe TRBD1 (6 bases). The CDR3 totals 16 residues. Germline CDR1 is MNHNY and CDR2 is SVGAGI (reference sequence). V was shortened by 5 bases and J by 1 base, with 18 bases between the two germline ends. The CDR3 coding sequence is TGTGCCAGCAGTACCGGGACACCCCCAAGGTCCTACGAGCAGTACTTC. It is translated as CASSTGTPPRSYEQYF.

CDR3 coding DNA: TGTGCCAGCAGTGAAGGGGAGAGAAACTATGGCTACACCTTC. Its protein is CASSEGERNYGYTF. The chain joins TRBV6-1 to TRBJ1-2; D is ambiguous. CDR1 and CDR2 (germline): MNHNS, SASEGT. This CDR3 has 14 residues. V was shortened by 1 base and J by 2 bases, with 8 bases between the two germline ends.

In this sample, this clone turned up once. This chain joins TRBV3-1 (or the pseudogene TRBV3-2) and TRBJ1-5, with TRBD1 as a possible D gene (5 bases). Germline V lookup: CDR1 LGHDT, CDR2 YNNKEL (reference sequence). This CDR3 contains 13 residues. With 3 bases removed from V and 5 bases from J, the gap between germline ends came to 8 bases. This CDR3 reads CASSQGLDQPQHF. The CDR3 nucleotides are TGTGCCAGCAGCCAGGGACTCGATCAGCCCCAGCATTTT.

The chain is built from TRBV7-9 and TRBJ2-1; no firm D call. Germline CDR1 reads SEHNR; CDR2 reads FQNEAQ (reference sequence). Trimming took off 0 bases at V and 6 bases at J, with 6 bases between the two ends. This CDR3 is 13 amino acids long. The CDR3: CASSLAPSNEQFF. The CDR3 DNA sequence: TGTGCCAGCAGCTTAGCCCCTAGCAATGAGCAGTTCTTC.